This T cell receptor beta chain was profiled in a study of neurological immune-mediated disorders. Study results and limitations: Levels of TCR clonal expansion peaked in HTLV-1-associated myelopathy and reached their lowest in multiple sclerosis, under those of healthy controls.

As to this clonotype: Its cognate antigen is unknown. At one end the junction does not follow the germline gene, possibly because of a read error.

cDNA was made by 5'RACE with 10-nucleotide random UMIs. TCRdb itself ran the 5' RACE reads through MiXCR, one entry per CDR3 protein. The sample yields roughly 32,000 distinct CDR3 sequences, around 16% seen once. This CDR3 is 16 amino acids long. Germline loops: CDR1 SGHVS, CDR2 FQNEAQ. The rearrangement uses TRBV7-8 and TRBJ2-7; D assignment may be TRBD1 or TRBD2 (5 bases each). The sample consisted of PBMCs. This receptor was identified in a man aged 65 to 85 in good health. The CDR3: CVSSLGPGTFSYEQYF. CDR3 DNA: TGTGTCAGCAGCTTAGGGCCCGGGACCTTTTCCTACGAGCAGTACTTC.